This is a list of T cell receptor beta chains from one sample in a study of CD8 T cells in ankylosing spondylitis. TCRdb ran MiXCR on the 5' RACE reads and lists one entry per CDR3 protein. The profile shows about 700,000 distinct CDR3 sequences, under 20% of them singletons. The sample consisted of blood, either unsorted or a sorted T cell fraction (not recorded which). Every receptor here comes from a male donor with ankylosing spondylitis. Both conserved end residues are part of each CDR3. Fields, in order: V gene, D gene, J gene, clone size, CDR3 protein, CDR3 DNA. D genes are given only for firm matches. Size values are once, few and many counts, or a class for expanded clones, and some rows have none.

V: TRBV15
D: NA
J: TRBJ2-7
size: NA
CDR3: CATSRDLRYEQYF
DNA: TGTGCCACCAGCAGAGATCTGCGCTACGAGCAGTACTTC

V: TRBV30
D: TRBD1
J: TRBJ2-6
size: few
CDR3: CACATGVSSGANVLTF
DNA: TGTGCCTGCGCGACAGGGGTCTCATCTGGGGCCAACGTCCTGACTTTC

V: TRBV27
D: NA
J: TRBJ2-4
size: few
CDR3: CASSVDAKNIQYF
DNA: TGTGCCAGCAGTGTGGACGCCAAAAACATTCAGTACTTC

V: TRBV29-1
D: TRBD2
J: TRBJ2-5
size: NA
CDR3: CSYRGVVAGGPTETQYF
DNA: TGCAGCTACCGGGGGGTTGTCGCGGGAGGGCCAACAGAGACCCAGTACTTC

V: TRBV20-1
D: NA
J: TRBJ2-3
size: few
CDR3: CSARDRENPASTDTQYF
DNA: TGCAGTGCTAGAGACAGGGAGAACCCCGCTAGCACAGATACGCAGTATTTT

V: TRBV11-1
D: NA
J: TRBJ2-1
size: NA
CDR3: CASSPPPGSRPGSSYNEQFF
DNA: TGTGCCAGCAGCCCCCCCCCGGGTAGCCGCCCCGGAAGCTCCTACAATGAGCAGTTCTTC

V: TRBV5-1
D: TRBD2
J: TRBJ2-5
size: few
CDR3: CASSLDGSGGVTQYF
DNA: TGCGCCAGCAGCTTGGATGGTAGCGGGGGTGTTACCCAGTACTTC

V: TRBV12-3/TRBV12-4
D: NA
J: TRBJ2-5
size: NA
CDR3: CASSPMGSGETQYF
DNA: TGTGCCAGCAGTCCAATGGGCTCGGGAGAGACCCAGTACTTC

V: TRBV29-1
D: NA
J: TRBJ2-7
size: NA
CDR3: CSAVREDAYEQYF
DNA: TGCAGCGCCGTGAGAGAGGACGCCTACGAGCAGTACTTC

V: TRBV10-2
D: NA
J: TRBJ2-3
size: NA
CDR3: CASSEDLGGDTQYF
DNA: TGCGCCAGCAGTGAGGACCTAGGGGGAGATACGCAGTATTTT

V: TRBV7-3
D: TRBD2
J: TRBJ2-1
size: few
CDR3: CASSMNGTSNFF
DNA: TGTGCCAGCAGCATGAACGGGACTAGCAACTTCTTC

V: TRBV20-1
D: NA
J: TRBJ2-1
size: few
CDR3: CSAATGSRYNEQFF
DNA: TGCAGTGCTGCCACAGGGTCCCGTTACAATGAGCAGTTCTTC

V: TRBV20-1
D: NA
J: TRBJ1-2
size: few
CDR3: CSAQDERYGYTF
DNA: TGCAGTGCCCAGGACGAACGCTATGGCTACACCTTC

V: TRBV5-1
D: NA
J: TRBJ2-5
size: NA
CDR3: CASSQGSQETQYF
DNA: TGCGCCAGCAGCCAGGGATCACAAGAGACCCAGTACTTC

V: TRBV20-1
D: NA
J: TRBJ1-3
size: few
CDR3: CSARISSGNTIYF
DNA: TGCAGTGCTAGGATCAGCTCTGGAAACACCATATATTTT

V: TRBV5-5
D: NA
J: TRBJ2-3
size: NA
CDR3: CASSRLLTDTQYF
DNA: TGTGCCAGCAGCCGCCTTCTCACAGATACGCAGTATTTT

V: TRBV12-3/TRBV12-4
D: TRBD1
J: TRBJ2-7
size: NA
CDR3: CASSSTHRGTYEQYF
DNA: TGTGCCAGCAGCTCCACTCACAGGGGCACCTACGAGCAGTACTTC